This T cell receptor (beta chain) was retrieved from a study of T cells in Graves' hyperthyroidism and ophthalmopathy. Regions amplified from RNA transcripts were the TCR beta CDR3 regions. Using the HTBI primer set, a first-round RT-PCR was run on the TCR CDR3. MiXCR, applied by TCRdb to the multiplex PCR reads, yields one record per CDR3 protein. The repertoire holds a few hundred thousand distinct CDR3 sequences, with around a sixth as singletons. There are many counts of this clonotype. Under 3 months was the duration of disease in ophthalmopathy patients, who also had a Clinical Activity Score of at least 3 and a NOSPECS grade of at least 4. J was trimmed by 10 bases and V by 3 bases; bases with no gene match: 15. The germline CDR1 and CDR2 sequences are DFQATT and SNEGSKA (reference sequence). The CDR3 contains 16 residues.

Specimen: blood. The chain links TRBV20-1 to TRBJ2-3; 11 positions match TRBD2. The sequence derives from a man aged 18-30 years with Graves' ophthalmopathy. CDR3 sequence reads: CSARGALAGDLGAQYF. CDR3 nucleotide sequence: TGCAGTGCTAGGGGGGCACTAGCGGGGGACCTTGGTGCGCAGTATTTT.